This note documents a single TCR beta chain sequence. V was clipped by 6 bases and J by 0 bases, with 27 bases between them. The CDR3 covers 20 residues. The germline gives CDR1 LNHDA, CDR2 SQIVND (reference sequence). Produced via immunoSEQ multiplex PCR; TCRdb's table is partial and in-frame only. The data show over 150,000 clones, roughly 87% seen once. The sample originates from a study of blood T cell repertoires in COVID-19. The V and J genes are TRBV19 and TRBJ2-1, with D perhaps TRBD1 (7 bases). Sequenced input: PBMCs or T cells enriched from blood (not recorded which). The sequence was obtained from a woman between 45 and 65 years old who had recovered from COVID-19. The CDR3 protein is CASSPQGTAFMGGSYNEQFF. The CDR3 bases are TGTGCCAGTAGCCCACAAGGGACAGCCTTTATGGGGGGCTCCTACAATGAGCAGTTCTTC.